The present TCR beta chain was sequenced within a study of post-analysis software for immune sequencing data. This clonotype has a single count. Antigen: not known. One end of the junction does not line up with germline, which may come from a read error. The germline gives CDR1 KGHSH, CDR2 LQKENI. This CDR3 comprises 12 residues. Incorporated into the TCR beta cDNA libraries were unique molecular identifiers, which served to reduce PCR and sequencing biases. TCRdb re-derived calls from the PCR reads in MiXCR, one entry per CDR3 protein. The sample carries hundreds of thousands of distinct CDR3 sequences, roughly 45% recorded once. General study findings and limits: Patients used about 5 TRBV segments, including TRBV5-6, TRBV5-1 and TRBV20-1, more often than controls. Multiple sclerosis was associated with a significant reduction in normalized Chao1 diversity relative to controls.

The sequenced sample was blood. This TCR was recovered from a girl aged 5-17 years with multiple sclerosis. The rearrangement links TRBV18 to TRBJ2-3; D is unresolved. CDR3 DNA sequence: TGTGCCGGCTCCTCCAGCACAGATACGCAGTATTTT. Its protein is CAGSSSTDTQYF.